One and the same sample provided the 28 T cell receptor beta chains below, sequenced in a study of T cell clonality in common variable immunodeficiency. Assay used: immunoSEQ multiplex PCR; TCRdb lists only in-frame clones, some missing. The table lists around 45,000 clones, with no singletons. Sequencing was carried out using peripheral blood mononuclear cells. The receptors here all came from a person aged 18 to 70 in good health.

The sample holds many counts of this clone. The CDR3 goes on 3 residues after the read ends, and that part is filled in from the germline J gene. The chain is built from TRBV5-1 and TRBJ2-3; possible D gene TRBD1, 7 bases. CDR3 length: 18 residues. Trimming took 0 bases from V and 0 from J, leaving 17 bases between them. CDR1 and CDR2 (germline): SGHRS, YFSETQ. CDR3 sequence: CASSLAYRGGTSTDTQYF. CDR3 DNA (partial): TGCGCCAGCAGCTTGGCTTACAGGGGAGGAACTAGCACAGATACG.

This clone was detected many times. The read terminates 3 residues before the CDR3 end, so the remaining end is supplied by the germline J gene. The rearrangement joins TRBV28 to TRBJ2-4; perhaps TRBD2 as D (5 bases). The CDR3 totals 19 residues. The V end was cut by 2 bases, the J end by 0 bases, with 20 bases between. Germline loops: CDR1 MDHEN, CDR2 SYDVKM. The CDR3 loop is CASSLGSRGSGIAKNIQYF. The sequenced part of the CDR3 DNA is TGTGCCAGCAGTTTAGGATCTCGGGGTTCGGGTATAGCCAAAAACATT.

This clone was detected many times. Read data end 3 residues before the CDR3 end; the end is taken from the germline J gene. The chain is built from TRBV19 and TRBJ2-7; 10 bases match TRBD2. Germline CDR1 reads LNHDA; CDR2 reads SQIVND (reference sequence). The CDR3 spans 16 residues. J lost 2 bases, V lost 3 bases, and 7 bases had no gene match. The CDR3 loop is CASSITSGKPTYEQYF. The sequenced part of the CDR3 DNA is TGTGCCAGTAGTATTACTAGCGGGAAGCCAACCTACGAG.

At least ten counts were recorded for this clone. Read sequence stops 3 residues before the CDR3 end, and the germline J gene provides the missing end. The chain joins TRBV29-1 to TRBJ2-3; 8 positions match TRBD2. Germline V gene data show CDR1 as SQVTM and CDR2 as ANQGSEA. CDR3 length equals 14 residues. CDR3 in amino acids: CSVGGAGWKEAQYF. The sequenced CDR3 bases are TGCAGCGTCGGGGGGGCCGGCTGGAAAGAGGCG.

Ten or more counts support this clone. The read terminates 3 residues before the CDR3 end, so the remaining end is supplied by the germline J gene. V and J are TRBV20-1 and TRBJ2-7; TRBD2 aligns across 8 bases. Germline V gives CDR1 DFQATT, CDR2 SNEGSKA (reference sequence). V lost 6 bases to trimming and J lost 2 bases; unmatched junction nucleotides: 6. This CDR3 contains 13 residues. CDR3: CSAAGVGTYEQYF. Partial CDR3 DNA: TGCAGTGCAGCGGGGGTGGGCACCTACGAG.

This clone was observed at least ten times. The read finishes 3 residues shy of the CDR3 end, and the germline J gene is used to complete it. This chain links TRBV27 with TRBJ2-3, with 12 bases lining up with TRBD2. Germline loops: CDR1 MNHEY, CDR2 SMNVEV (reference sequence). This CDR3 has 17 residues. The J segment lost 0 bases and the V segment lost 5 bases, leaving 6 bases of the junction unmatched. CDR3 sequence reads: CASSPLTSGGSTDTQYF. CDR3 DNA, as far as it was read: TGTGCCAGCAGTCCCCTGACTAGCGGGGGTAGCACAGATACG.

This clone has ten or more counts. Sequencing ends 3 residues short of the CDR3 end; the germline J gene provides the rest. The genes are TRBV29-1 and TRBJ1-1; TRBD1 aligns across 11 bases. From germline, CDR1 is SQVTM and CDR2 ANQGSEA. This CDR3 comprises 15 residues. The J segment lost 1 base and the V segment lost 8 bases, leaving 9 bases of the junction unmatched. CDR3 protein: CSIRGTGGPNTEAFF. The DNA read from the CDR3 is TGCAGCATCCGAGGGACAGGGGGACCGAACACTGAA.

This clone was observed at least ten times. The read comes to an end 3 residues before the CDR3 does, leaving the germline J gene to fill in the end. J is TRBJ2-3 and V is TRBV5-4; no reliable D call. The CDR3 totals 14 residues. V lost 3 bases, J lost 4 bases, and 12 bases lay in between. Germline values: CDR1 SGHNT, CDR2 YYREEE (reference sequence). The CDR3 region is CASSSPRLSDTQYF. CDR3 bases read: TGTGCCAGCAGCTCGCCCCGACTGTCAGATACG.

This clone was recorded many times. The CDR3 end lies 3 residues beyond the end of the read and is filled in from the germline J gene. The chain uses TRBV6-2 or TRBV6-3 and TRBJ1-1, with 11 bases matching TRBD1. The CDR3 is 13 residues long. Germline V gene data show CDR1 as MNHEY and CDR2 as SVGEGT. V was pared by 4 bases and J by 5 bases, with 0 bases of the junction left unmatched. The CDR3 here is CASSWDRGTEAFF. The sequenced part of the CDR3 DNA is TGTGCCAGCAGTTGGGACAGGGGGACTGAA.

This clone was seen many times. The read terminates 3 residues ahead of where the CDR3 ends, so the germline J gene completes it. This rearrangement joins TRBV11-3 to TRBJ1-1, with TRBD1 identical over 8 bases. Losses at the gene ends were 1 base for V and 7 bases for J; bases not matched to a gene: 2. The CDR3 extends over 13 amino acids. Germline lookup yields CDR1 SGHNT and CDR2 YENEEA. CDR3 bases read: TGTGCCAGCAGCTTAGGGACAGGGATTGAA. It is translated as CASSLGTGIE. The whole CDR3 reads CASSLGTGIEAFF.

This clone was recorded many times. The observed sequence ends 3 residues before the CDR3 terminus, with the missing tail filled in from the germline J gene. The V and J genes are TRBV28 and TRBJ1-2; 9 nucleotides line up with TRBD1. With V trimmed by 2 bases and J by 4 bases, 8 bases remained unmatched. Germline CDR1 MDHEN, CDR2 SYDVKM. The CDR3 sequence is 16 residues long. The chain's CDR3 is CASSLPGTGYIYGYTF. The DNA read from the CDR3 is TGTGCCAGCAGTTTACCGGGGACAGGGTACATCTATGGC.

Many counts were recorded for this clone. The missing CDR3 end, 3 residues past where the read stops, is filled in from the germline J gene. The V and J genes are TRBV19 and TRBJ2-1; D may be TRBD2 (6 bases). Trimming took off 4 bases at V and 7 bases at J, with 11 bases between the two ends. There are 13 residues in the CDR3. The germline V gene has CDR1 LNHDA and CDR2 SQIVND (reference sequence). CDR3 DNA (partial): TGTGCCAGTAGTACCCAACGGGGGAATGAG. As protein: CASSTQRGNE. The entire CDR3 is CASSTQRGNEQFF.

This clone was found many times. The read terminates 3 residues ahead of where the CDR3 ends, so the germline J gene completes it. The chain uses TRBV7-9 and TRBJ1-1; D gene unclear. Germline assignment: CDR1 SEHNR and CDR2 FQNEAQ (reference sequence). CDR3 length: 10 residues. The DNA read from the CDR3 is TGTGCCAGCAGCTTAGCCTCA. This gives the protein CASSLAS. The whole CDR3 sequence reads CASSLASAFF. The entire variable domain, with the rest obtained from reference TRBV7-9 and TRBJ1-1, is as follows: DTGVSQNPRHKITKRGQNVTFRCDPISEHNRLYWYRQTLGQGPEFLTYFQNEAQLEKSRLLSDRFSAERPKGSFSTLEIQRTEQGDSAMYLCASSLASAFFGQGTRLTVV.

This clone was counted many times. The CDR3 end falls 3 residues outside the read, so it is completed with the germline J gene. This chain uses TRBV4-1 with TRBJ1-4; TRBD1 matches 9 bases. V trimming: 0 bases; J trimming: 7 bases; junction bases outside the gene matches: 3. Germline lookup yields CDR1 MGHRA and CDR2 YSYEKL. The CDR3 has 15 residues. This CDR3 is CASSQDGTGSEKLFF. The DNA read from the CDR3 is TGCGCCAGCAGCCAAGATGGGACAGGGAGTGAAAAA.

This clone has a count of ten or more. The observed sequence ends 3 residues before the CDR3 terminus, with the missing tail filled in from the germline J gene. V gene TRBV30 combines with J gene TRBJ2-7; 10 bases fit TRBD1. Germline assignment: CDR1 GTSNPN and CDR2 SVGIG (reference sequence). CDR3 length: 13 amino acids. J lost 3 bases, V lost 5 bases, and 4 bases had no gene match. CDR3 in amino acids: CAWGRDRGYEQYF. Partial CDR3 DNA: TGTGCCTGGGGACGGGACAGGGGCTACGAG.

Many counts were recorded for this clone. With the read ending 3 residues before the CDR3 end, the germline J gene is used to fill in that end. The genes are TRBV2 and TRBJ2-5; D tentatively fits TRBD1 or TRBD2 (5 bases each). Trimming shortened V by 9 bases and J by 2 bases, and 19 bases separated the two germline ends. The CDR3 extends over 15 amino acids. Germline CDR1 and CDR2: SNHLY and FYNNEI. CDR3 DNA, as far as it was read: TGTGCCAGTGGTGAGGGCAGGGAAAGACAAGAGACC. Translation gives CASGEGRERQET. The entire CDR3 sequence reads CASGEGRERQETQYF.

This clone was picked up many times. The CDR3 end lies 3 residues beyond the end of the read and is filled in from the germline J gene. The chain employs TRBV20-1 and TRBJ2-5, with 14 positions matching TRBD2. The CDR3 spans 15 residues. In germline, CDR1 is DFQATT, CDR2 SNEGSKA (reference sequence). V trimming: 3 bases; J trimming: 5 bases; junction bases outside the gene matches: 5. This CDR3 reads CSARGTSGSGETQYF. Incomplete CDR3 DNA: TGCAGTGCTAGGGGGACTAGCGGGAGTGGGGAGACC.

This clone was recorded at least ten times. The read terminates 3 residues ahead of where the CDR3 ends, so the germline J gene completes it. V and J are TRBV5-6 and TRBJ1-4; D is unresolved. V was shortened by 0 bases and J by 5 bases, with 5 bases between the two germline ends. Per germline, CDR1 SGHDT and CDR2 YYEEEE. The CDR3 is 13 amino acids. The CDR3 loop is CASSLGQNEKLFF. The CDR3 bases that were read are TGTGCCAGCAGCTTGGGTCAGAATGAAAAA.

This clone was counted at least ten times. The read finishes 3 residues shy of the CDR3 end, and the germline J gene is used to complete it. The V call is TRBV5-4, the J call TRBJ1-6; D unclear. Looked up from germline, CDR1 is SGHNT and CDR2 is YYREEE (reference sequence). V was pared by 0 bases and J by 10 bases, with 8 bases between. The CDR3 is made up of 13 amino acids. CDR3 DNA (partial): TGTGCCAGCAGCTTGGGGGCAGAATCACCC. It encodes CASSLGAESP. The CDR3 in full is CASSLGAESPLHF.

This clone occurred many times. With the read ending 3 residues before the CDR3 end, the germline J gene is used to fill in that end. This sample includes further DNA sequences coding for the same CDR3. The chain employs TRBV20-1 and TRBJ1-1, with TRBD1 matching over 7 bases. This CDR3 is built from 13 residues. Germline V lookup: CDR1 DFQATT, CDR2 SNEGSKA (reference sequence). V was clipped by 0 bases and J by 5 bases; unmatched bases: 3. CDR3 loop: CSARDLTGTEAFF. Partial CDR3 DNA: TGCAGTGCTAGAGACTTGACAGGGACTGAA.

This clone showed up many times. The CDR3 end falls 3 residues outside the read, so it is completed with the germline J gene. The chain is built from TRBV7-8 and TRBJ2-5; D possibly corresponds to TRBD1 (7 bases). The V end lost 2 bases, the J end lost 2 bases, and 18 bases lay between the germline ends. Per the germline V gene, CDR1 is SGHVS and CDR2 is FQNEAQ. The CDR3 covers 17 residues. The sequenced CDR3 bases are TGTGCCAGCAGCTTAAGGATCAGGGGGGCCCTACAAGAGACC. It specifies CASSLRIRGALQET. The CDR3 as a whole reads CASSLRIRGALQETQYF.

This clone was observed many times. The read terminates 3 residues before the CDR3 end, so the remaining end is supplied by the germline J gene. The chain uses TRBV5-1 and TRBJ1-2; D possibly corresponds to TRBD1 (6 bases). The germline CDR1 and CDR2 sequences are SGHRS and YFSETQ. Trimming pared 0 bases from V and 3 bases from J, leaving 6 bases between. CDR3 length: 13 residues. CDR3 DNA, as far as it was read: TGCGCCAGCAGCTTGGACAGGGACTATGGC. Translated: CASSLDRDYG. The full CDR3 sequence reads CASSLDRDYGYTF.

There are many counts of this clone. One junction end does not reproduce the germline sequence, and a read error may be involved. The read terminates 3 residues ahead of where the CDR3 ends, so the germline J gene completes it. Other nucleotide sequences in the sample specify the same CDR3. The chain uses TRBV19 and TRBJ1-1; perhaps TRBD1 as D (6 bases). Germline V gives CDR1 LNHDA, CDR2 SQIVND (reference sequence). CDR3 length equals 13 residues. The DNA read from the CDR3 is TGTGCCAGTAGTATGGGGGCAAACACTGAG. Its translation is CASSMGANTE. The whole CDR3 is CASSMGANTEAFF. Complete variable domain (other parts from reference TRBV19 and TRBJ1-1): DGGITQSPKYLFRKEGQNVTLSCEQNLNHDAMYWYRQDPGQGLRLIYYSQIVNDFQKGDIAEGYSVSREKKESFPLTVTSAQKNPTAFYLCASSMGANTEAFFGQGTRLTVV.

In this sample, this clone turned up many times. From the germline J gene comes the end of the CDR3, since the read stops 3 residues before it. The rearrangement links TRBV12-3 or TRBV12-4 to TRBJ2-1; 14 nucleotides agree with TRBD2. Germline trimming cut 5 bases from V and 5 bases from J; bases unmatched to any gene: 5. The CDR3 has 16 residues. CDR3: CASSPRLAGGNNEQFF. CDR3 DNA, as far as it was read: TGTGCCAGCAGTCCTCGACTAGCGGGGGGGAACAATGAG.

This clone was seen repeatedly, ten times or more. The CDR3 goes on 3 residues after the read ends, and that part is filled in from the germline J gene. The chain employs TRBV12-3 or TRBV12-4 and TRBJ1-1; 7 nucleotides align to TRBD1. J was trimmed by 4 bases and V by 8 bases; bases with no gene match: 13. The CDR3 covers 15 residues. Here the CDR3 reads CASSSGGTASTEAFF. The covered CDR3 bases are TGTGCCAGCTCCTCGGGGGGGACAGCCTCCACTGAA.

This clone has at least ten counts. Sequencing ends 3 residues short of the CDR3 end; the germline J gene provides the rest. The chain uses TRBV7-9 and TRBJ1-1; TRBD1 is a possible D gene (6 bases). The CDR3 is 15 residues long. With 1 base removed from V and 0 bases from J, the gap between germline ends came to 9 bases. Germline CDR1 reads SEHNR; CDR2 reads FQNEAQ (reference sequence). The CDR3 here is CASSLDRAVNTEAFF. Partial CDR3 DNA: TGTGCCAGCAGCTTAGACAGGGCTGTGAACACTGAA.

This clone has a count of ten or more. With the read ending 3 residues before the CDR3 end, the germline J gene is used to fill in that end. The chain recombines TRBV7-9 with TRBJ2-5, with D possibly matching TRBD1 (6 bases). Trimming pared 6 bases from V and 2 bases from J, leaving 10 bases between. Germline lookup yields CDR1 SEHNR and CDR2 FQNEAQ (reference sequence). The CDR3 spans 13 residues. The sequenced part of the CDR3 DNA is TGTGCCAGCAGGGGGGCAGGTCAAGAGACC. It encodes CASRGAGQET. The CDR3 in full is CASRGAGQETQYF.

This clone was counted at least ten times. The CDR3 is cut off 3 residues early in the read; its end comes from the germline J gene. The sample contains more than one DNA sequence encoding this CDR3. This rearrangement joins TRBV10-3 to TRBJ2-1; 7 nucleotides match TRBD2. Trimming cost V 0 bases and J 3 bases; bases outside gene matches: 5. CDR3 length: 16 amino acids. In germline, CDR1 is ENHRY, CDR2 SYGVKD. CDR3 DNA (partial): TGTGCCATCAGTGAGTCGATCGCGGGAGACTACAATGAG. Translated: CAISESIAGDYNE. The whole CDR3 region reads CAISESIAGDYNEQFF.